These 29 T cell receptor beta chains originate from one sample sequenced in a study of cytomegalovirus exposure and HLA in healthy donors. It was with 60 Vbeta and 13 Jbeta primers that the PCR ran. This table comes from immunoSEQ multiplex PCR, and its TCRdb copy is limited to in-frame clones, with some not included. The sample lists fewer than 85,000 clones, less than 80% occurring once. Sequencing was done on a sample of PBMCs. The receptor source for this set is a man aged 40-55 years in good health and CMV-seropositive.

This clone has just one count. The chain employs TRBV4-1 and TRBJ1-2, with TRBD1 matching 7 bases. There are 16 residues in the CDR3. V lost 4 bases to trimming and J lost 2 bases; unmatched junction nucleotides: 10. CDR1 and CDR2 from the germline V gene are MGHRA and YSYEKL. The CDR3: CASSPSLGTANYGYTF. DNA for the CDR3: TGCGCCAGCAGCCCAAGTCTCGGGACAGCCAACTATGGCTACACCTTC.

The chain combines TRBV18 with TRBJ2-7, with a possible D match to TRBD1 (5 bases). The germline V gene has CDR1 KGHSH and CDR2 LQKENI. This CDR3 spans 13 amino acids. Trimming shortened V by 6 bases and J by 1 base, and 10 bases separated the two germline ends. The CDR3 is CASSRAQSYEQYF. The CDR3 DNA is TGTGCCAGCTCCAGGGCGCAATCCTACGAGCAGTACTTC.

The chain combines TRBV7-9 with TRBJ1-1; 7 bases are a match to TRBD1. Germline-derived CDR1 and CDR2 are SEHNR and FQNEAQ (reference sequence). CDR3 size: 12 residues. V lost 5 bases to trimming and J lost 4 bases; unmatched junction nucleotides: 1. In DNA, the CDR3 is TGTGCCAGCAGCCGACAGGGCACTGAAGCTTTCTTT. Translated: CASSRQGTEAFF. The complete variable domain, with remaining parts taken from reference TRBV7-9 and TRBJ1-1, reads DTGVSQNPRHKITKRGQNVTFRCDPISEHNRLYWYRQTLGQGPEFLTYFQNEAQLEKSRLLSDRFSAERPKGSFSTLEIQRTEQGDSAMYLCASSRQGTEAFFGQGTRLTVV.

This clone was observed a handful of times. The V gene is TRBV7-2, the J gene TRBJ2-3; the match to TRBD2 covers 11 bases. After removal of 5 bases from V and 2 bases from J, the junction contained 6 bases not matched to a gene. There are 16 residues in the CDR3. The germline V gene encodes CDR1 SGHTA and CDR2 FQGNSA. The CDR3 sequence: CASSLTGLAVTDTQYF. Here the CDR3 DNA reads TGTGCCAGCAGCCTTACGGGACTAGCGGTCACAGATACGCAGTATTTT.

The chain carries TRBV6-1 and TRBJ1-3; D is perhaps TRBD1 (6 bases). CDR3 length equals 14 residues. Germline CDR1 MNHNS, CDR2 SASEGT. V was shortened by 1 base and J by 10 bases, with 14 bases between the two germline ends. The CDR3 here is CASSEEGRGRTIYF. The CDR3 DNA follows: TGTGCCAGCAGTGAAGAGGGGCGGGGGCGGACCATATATTTT.

This chain links TRBV20-1 with TRBJ2-5; D remains unclear. V was shortened by 6 bases and J by 5 bases, with 10 bases between the two germline ends. CDR3 length: 11 amino acids. Germline V lookup: CDR1 DFQATT, CDR2 SNEGSKA (reference sequence). The CDR3 reads CSAEIRETQYF. The DNA for the CDR3 is TGCAGTGCCGAAATCAGGGAGACCCAGTACTTC.

This chain's CDR3 is CASSELTGKETQYF. The CDR3 DNA reads as TGTGCCAGCAGTGAGTTAACGGGTAAAGAGACCCAGTACTTC. The chain is built from TRBV2 and TRBJ2-5; D remains ambiguous. The length of the CDR3 is 14 residues. The germline V gene encodes CDR1 SNHLY and CDR2 FYNNEI. With 3 bases removed from V and 3 bases from J, the gap between germline ends came to 11 bases.

This clone came up once. J is TRBJ2-1 and V is TRBV19; D might be TRBD2 (7 bases). The ends were cut back, 5 bases at V and 11 bases at J, with 13 bases in the middle. The germline CDR1 and CDR2 sequences are LNHDA and SQIVND (reference sequence). The CDR3 runs to 12 residues. In nucleotides, the CDR3 is TGTGCCAGTAGTGTCGGGGGGCGAAAGCAGTTCTTC. This translates into CASSVGGRKQFF.

The chain carries TRBV19 and TRBJ2-7; perhaps TRBD1 as D (6 bases). Germline CDR1 is LNHDA and CDR2 is SQIVND (reference sequence). V lost 3 bases, J lost 3 bases, and 12 bases lay in between. The CDR3 is 14 amino acids. CDR3 sequence reads: CASSITGLGYEQYF. The DNA for the CDR3 is TGTGCCAGTAGTATTACAGGGTTGGGCTACGAGCAGTACTTC.

The V gene is TRBV6-6, the J gene TRBJ2-1; 9 positions match TRBD2. Looked up from germline, CDR1 is MNHNY and CDR2 is SVGAGI (reference sequence). Trimming at V came to 6 bases and at J to 7 bases, leaving 7 bases not matched to a gene. CDR3 size: 14 residues. The CDR3 DNA is TGTGCCAGCAGAGCCGGGACTAGCAAAAATGAGCAGTTCTTC. As protein: CASRAGTSKNEQFF.

The V gene is TRBV7-2, the J gene TRBJ2-5; D is ambiguous. In germline, CDR1 is SGHTA, CDR2 FQGNSA. With 5 bases removed from V and 1 base from J, the gap between germline ends came to 5 bases. The CDR3 contains 12 residues. The CDR3 DNA reads as TGTGCCAGCAGCATCCTCCAAGAGACCCAGTACTTC. Translating gives CASSILQETQYF.

V gene TRBV29-1 combines with J gene TRBJ2-7; D possibly corresponds to TRBD2 (6 bases). Germline-derived CDR1 and CDR2 are SQVTM and ANQGSEA. The CDR3 is 11 amino acids. V was pared by 7 bases and J by 5 bases, with 12 bases between. The CDR3 here is CSGGWGDEQYF. The CDR3 region has the DNA TGCAGCGGGGGTTGGGGGGACGAGCAGTACTTC.

This clone was detected only once. The gene calls are TRBV19 and TRBJ1-4, with 7 bases identical to TRBD1. V gave up 5 bases and J gave up 10 bases; unmatched junction bases: 19. The CDR3 is 17 amino acids. Germline V gives CDR1 LNHDA, CDR2 SQIVND (reference sequence). The CDR3 DNA reads as TGTGCCAGTAGTTTTATCCAGGGACAGTCAATTACCGGAAAACTGTTTTTT. It specifies CASSFIQGQSITGKLFF.

CDR3 protein: CASSVGDRGHQPQHF. The DNA of the CDR3 is TGTGCCAGCAGCGTTGGGGACAGGGGGCATCAGCCCCAGCATTTT. The chain carries TRBV7-9 and TRBJ1-5, with 12 bases matching TRBD1. CDR1 is SEHNR and CDR2 is FQNEAQ in the germline V gene (reference sequence). V was pared by 5 bases and J by 5 bases, with 4 bases of the junction left unmatched. There are 15 residues in the CDR3.

This clone has only one observation. The rearrangement joins TRBV7-2 to TRBJ2-3, with D maybe TRBD2 (7 bases). This CDR3 has 15 amino acids. The V and J ends lost 7 bases and 2 bases respectively, with 16 bases between them. The germline V gene encodes CDR1 SGHTA and CDR2 FQGNSA. The CDR3 bases are TGTGCCAGCACTAAGAAGGGGGGGGACACAGATACGCAGTATTTT. It specifies CASTKKGGDTDTQYF.

The V gene is TRBV11-2, the J gene TRBJ2-7, with 9 bases fitting TRBD2. J was trimmed by 2 bases and V by 5 bases; bases with no gene match: 13. This CDR3 is built from 17 residues. The germline CDR1 and CDR2 sequences are SGHAT and FQNNGV. This CDR3 is CASSPRGGAGGPYEQYF. The CDR3 DNA sequence: TGTGCCAGCAGCCCCAGGGGGGGGGCGGGGGGGCCCTACGAGCAGTACTTC.

This sequence joins TRBV9 and TRBJ2-1; 9 bases align to TRBD1. The CDR3 covers 17 residues. The V segment lost 4 bases and the J segment 3 bases; nucleotides outside the gene matches: 11. Germline lookup yields CDR1 SGDLS and CDR2 YYNGEE. The DNA of the CDR3 is TGTGCCAGCAGCCCTACCACCGGGACAGGGAGCTACAATGAGCAGTTCTTC. Encoded protein: CASSPTTGTGSYNEQFF.

This sequence joins TRBV15 and TRBJ2-2; no reliable D call. The CDR3 is 13 amino acids. Germline V lookup: CDR1 LNHNV, CDR2 YYDKDF (reference sequence). Trimming removed 0 bases at V and 7 bases at J, with 6 bases between. DNA of the CDR3: TGTGCCACCAGCAGAGATATTAGCGGGGAGCTGTTTTTT. Translating it yields CATSRDISGELFF. The whole variable domain, remainder taken from reference TRBV15 and TRBJ2-2, is DAMVIQNPRYQVTQFGKPVTLSCSQTLNHNVMYWYQQKSSQAPKLLFHYYDKDFNNEADTPDNFQSRRPNTSFCFLDIRSPGLGDTAMYLCATSRDISGELFFGEGSRLTVL.

This chain connects TRBV7-9 to TRBJ1-1; possible D gene TRBD1, 6 bases. The CDR3 is 12 amino acids. CDR1 is SEHNR, CDR2 FQNEAQ, per germline (reference sequence). V was shortened by 10 bases and J by 2 bases, with 11 bases between the two germline ends. The CDR3 protein is CAIQTGNTEAFF. In nucleotides, the CDR3 is TGTGCCATTCAGACAGGTAACACTGAAGCTTTCTTT.

The chain couples TRBV30 to TRBJ2-6, with D maybe TRBD1 (5 bases). The germline gives CDR1 GTSNPN, CDR2 SVGIG (reference sequence). CDR3 length equals 19 residues. V was pared by 2 bases and J by 0 bases, with 20 bases between. In DNA, the CDR3 is TGTGCCTGGAGTAGAGCTCGACAGCGATTTGCCTCTGGGGCCAACGTCCTGACTTTC. This encodes CAWSRARQRFASGANVLTF.

V and J are TRBV5-1 and TRBJ1-1; 8 bases map to TRBD1. Unmatched junction bases numbered 6, after V lost 1 base and J lost 1 base. CDR1 SGHRS and CDR2 YFSETQ come from the germline V gene. The CDR3 has 16 amino acids. The chain's CDR3 is CASSLTGGGGNTEAFF. The CDR3 DNA is TGCGCCAGCAGCTTGACAGGGGGAGGTGGGAACACTGAAGCTTTCTTT.

This chain connects TRBV6-1 to TRBJ1-4; 8 nucleotides align to TRBD1. This CDR3 contains 14 residues. CDR1 and CDR2 from the germline V gene are MNHNS and SASEGT. After removal of 6 bases from V and 0 bases from J, the junction contained 0 bases not matched to a gene. CDR3 sequence reads: CASRQGATNEKLFF. The CDR3 nucleotides read TGTGCCAGCAGACAGGGGGCAACTAATGAAAAACTGTTTTTT.

Notes on this clone: The sample carries other DNA sequences with the same CDR3. V is TRBV11-2 and J is TRBJ1-1, with 7 nucleotides matching TRBD1. V was clipped by 2 bases and J by 2 bases; unmatched bases: 2. The CDR3 is 14 residues long. Germline V gene data show CDR1 as SGHAT and CDR2 as FQNNGV. The CDR3 nucleotides read TGTGCCAGCAGCTTACAGGGGGTTAACACTGAAGCTTTCTTT. It specifies CASSLQGVNTEAFF.

This clone appeared many times. The chain uses TRBV4-3 and TRBJ2-6, with D maybe TRBD1 (5 bases). Trimming took 3 bases from V and 0 from J, leaving 6 bases between them. CDR1 LGHNA and CDR2 YSLEER come from the germline V gene. This CDR3 contains 15 residues. This chain's CDR3 is CASSQDNSGANVLTF. The CDR3, as DNA: TGCGCCAGCAGCCAGGACAACTCTGGGGCCAACGTCCTGACTTTC.

The chain joins TRBV7-2 to TRBJ2-7, with 11 bases lining up with TRBD1. Germline CDR1 and CDR2: SGHTA and FQGNSA. Trimming cost V 6 bases and J 5 bases; bases outside gene matches: 9. The CDR3 runs to 15 residues. CDR3 DNA sequence: TGTGCCAGCAGTTATGGGACAGGGGGTTTCGACGAGCAGTACTTC. Protein: CASSYGTGGFDEQYF. The variable domain in full, with the rest retrieved from reference TRBV7-2 and TRBJ2-7, is GAGVSQSPSNKVTEKGKDVELRCDPISGHTALYWYRQSLGQGLEFLIYFQGNSAPDKSGLPSDRFSAERTGGSVSTLTIQRTQQEDSAVYLCASSYGTGGFDEQYFGPGTRLTVT.

V usage is TRBV5-4 and J usage is TRBJ1-5, with D maybe TRBD1 (6 bases). Trimming removed 4 bases from V and 1 base from J, with 9 bases in between. The CDR3 length is 14 residues. Germline V gene data show CDR1 as SGHNT and CDR2 as YYREEE (reference sequence). Here the CDR3 DNA reads TGTGCCAGCAGCGCCGGGACAAGCAATCAGCCCCAGCATTTT. Its translation is CASSAGTSNQPQHF.

CDR3 protein: CAWGNSGRLTGELFF. CDR3 in DNA: TGTGCCTGGGGGAATAGCGGGAGGCTCACCGGGGAGCTGTTTTTT. This chain joins TRBV30 and TRBJ2-2, with 10 bases that match TRBD2. This CDR3 is 15 amino acids long. V trimming: 5 bases; J trimming: 4 bases; junction bases outside the gene matches: 7. Germline values: CDR1 GTSNPN, CDR2 SVGIG (reference sequence).

J is TRBJ2-1 and V is TRBV6-4; 12 bases align to TRBD2. This CDR3 contains 20 residues. CDR1 is MRHNA, CDR2 SNTAGT, per germline. V was pared by 2 bases and J by 0 bases, with 11 bases of the junction left unmatched. CDR3 sequence: CASSDGFSSGRVSSYNEQFF. DNA for the CDR3: TGTGCCAGCAGTGACGGATTTTCTAGCGGGAGGGTGAGCTCCTACAATGAGCAGTTCTTC.

V usage is TRBV18 and J usage is TRBJ2-3; 7 positions agree with TRBD2. Trimming took 0 bases from V and 5 from J; bases not matched to a gene: 8. CDR1 is KGHSH and CDR2 is LQKENI in the germline V gene. CDR3 length: 16 residues. The DNA of the CDR3 is TGTGCCAGCTCACCACCGGTATCGGGGGGAAGAGATACGCAGTATTTT. Protein sequence: CASSPPVSGGRDTQYF.